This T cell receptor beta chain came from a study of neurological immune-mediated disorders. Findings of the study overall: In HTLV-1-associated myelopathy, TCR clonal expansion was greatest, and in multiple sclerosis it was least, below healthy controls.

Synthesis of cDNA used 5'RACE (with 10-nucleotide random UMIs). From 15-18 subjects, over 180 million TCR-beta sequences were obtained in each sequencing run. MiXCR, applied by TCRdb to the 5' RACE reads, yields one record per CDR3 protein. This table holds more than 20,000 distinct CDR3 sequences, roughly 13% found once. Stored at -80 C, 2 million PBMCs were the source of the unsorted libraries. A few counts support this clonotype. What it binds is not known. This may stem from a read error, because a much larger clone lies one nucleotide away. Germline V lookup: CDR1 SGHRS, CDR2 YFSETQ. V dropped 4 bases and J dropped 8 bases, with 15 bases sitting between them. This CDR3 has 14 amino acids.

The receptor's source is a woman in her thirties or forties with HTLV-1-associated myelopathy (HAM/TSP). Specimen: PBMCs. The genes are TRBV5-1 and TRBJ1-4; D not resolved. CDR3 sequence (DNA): TGCGCCAGCAGCCATTATTCTTTGGGGGAAAAACTGTTTTTT. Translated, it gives CASSHYSLGEKLFF.